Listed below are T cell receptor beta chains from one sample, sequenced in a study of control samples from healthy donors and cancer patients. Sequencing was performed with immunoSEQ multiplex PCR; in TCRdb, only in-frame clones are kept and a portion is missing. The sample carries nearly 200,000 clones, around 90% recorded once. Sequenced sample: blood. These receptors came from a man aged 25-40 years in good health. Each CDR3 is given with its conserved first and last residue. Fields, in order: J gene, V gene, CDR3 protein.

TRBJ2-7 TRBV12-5 CASARGAYEQYF
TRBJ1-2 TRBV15 CATSRDRGSGYTF
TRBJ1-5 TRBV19 CASSMGRGNQPQHF
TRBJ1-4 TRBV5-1 CASSLGGEGEKLFF
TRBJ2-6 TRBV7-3 CASSSSFRGSGANVLTF
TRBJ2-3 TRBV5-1 CASSLGLLETTDTQYF
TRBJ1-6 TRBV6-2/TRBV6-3 CASSYLGNSPLHF
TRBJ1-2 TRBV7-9 CASSLQSGRARGYTF
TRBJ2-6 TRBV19 CAAYRRGETLGSGANVLTF
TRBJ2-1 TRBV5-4 CASSLRVGLSYNEQFF
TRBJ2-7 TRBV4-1 CASSLIAGGGRYEQYF
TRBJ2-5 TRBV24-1 CATQSQGAWETQYF
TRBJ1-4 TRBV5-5 CASSLVQGGNEKLFF
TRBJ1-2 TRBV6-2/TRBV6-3 CASSYSILSGDGYTF
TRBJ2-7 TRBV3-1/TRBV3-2 CASSQEVGFHEQYF
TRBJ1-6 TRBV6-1 CASSEALTASNSPLHF